The 28 T cell receptor beta chains reported below all come from one sample, sequenced in a study of T cell repertoires in cytomegalovirus infection. From the reads, TCRdb called clonotypes with MiXCR, one entry per CDR3 protein. The sample shows approximately 500,000 distinct CDR3 sequences, 16% of them seen only once. Specimen: CD8+ T cells from PBMCs. These receptors all stem from a human donor in good health (CMV status not recorded). Some clones in this sample may be carry-over from other donors' samples.

The sample holds many counts of this clonotype. J is TRBJ2-1 and V is TRBV12-3 or TRBV12-4, with TRBD2 identical over 8 bases. The CDR3 runs to 14 residues. The J segment lost 7 bases and the V segment lost 3 bases, leaving 5 bases of the junction unmatched. Written as DNA, the CDR3 is TGTGCCAGCAGTTTTCGGGGGGGTAGGAATGAGCAGTTCTTC. Translation: CASSFRGGRNEQFF.

This clonotype was found a few times. The chain couples TRBV27 to TRBJ2-1; 8 nucleotides match TRBD2. This CDR3 comprises 15 residues. V gave up 0 bases and J gave up 5 bases; unmatched junction bases: 3. Germline V gene lookup returns CDR1 MNHEY and CDR2 SMNVEV (reference sequence). CDR3: CASSLSAGGNNEQFF. CDR3 DNA sequence: TGTGCCAGCAGTTTATCTGCGGGAGGCAACAATGAGCAGTTCTTC.

This chain links TRBV18 with TRBJ2-1; D call uncertain. CDR3 size: 19 residues. The V end lost 0 bases, the J end lost 0 bases, and 18 bases lay between the germline ends. Germline CDR1 KGHSH, CDR2 LQKENI. The CDR3 sequence is CASSPPIFQAGFSYNEQFF. The CDR3, as DNA: TGTGCCAGCTCACCACCGATATTTCAGGCCGGTTTCTCCTACAATGAGCAGTTCTTC.

This clonotype appeared a single time. This likely came from a read error, as a far larger clone is one base away. The chain uses TRBV7-9 and TRBJ2-1; 7 nucleotides match TRBD1. The CDR3 covers 14 residues. Germline V gene lookup returns CDR1 SEHNR and CDR2 FQNEAQ (reference sequence). CDR3 DNA sequence: TGTGCCAGCAGCTTAGGACAGGGCGGAAATGAGCAGTTGTTC. This gives the protein CASSLGQGGNEQLF. Drawing the rest from reference TRBV7-9 and TRBJ2-1, the complete variable domain is DTGVSQNPRHKITKRGQNVTFRCDPISEHNRLYWYRQTLGQGPEFLTYFQNEAQLEKSRLLSDRFSAERPKGSFSTLEIQRTEQGDSAMYLCASSLGQGGNEQLFGPGTRLTVL.

This clonotype has a count of ten or more. The chain couples TRBV19 to TRBJ2-7; 14 bases line up with TRBD2. The CDR3 has 15 residues. J gave up 7 bases and V 6 bases, and 8 bases lay outside the gene matches. The germline CDR1 and CDR2 sequences are LNHDA and SQIVND (reference sequence). CDR3 DNA: TGTGCCAGTAGCTCGGGACTAGCGGGAGTTAAAGAGCAGTACTTC. Encoded protein: CASSSGLAGVKEQYF.

At least ten counts were recorded for this clonotype. The genes are TRBV11-3 and TRBJ2-1, with D possibly TRBD2 on 6 matching bases. CDR1 is SGHNT and CDR2 is YENEEA in the germline V gene. This CDR3 is 15 amino acids long. Trimming shortened V by 3 bases and J by 9 bases, and 18 bases separated the two germline ends. In DNA form, the CDR3 reads TGTGCCAGCAGCTTCGAAGGCGGGGCGATAGGTGAGCAGTTCTTC. It translates to CASSFEGGAIGEQFF. Complete variable domain (other parts from reference TRBV11-3 and TRBJ2-1): EAGVVQSPRYKIIEKKQPVAFWCNPISGHNTLYWYLQNLGQGPELLIRYENEEAVDDSQLPKDRFSAERLKGVDSTLKIQPAELGDSAVYLCASSFEGGAIGEQFFGPGTRLTVL.

The V gene is TRBV6-6, the J gene TRBJ2-1, with TRBD2 identical over 11 bases. The V gene's germline CDR1 is MNHNY and CDR2 SVGAGI (reference sequence). Losses at the gene ends were 6 bases for V and 6 bases for J; bases not matched to a gene: 10. The CDR3 spans 16 residues. CDR3 in amino acids: CASSSHSGGALNEQFF. CDR3 DNA: TGTGCCAGCAGCTCCCATAGCGGGGGGGCTCTCAATGAGCAGTTCTTC.

This clonotype was seen ten or more times. J is TRBJ1-1 and V is TRBV9, with TRBD1 matching 8 bases. The V gene's germline CDR1 is SGDLS and CDR2 YYNGEE. The CDR3 spans 13 residues. V lost 0 bases, J lost 6 bases, and 1 base stayed unmatched. The chain's CDR3 is CASSVGTGSEAFF. CDR3 nucleotide sequence: TGTGCCAGCAGCGTAGGGACAGGGTCTGAAGCTTTCTTT.

The table lists this clonotype with a few counts. The chain carries TRBV29-1 and TRBJ2-5, with TRBD1 matching 9 bases. This CDR3 is 15 amino acids long. With V trimmed by 2 bases and J by 7 bases, 11 bases remained unmatched. Germline CDR1 reads SQVTM; CDR2 reads ANQGSEA. The CDR3 loop reads CSVERDREVIPTQYF. The CDR3 DNA is TGCAGCGTTGAAAGGGACAGGGAGGTTATTCCGACCCAGTACTTC.

This rearrangement joins TRBV27 to TRBJ2-7; 7 nucleotides align to TRBD1. The germline CDR1 and CDR2 sequences are MNHEY and SMNVEV (reference sequence). Trimming at V came to 0 bases and at J to 2 bases, leaving 7 bases not matched to a gene. The CDR3 loop spans 16 amino acids. The CDR3 region is CASSLSRGQSPYEQYF. CDR3 nucleotides: TGTGCCAGCAGTTTATCAAGGGGACAGAGCCCCTACGAGCAGTACTTC.

This chain connects TRBV6-5 to TRBJ1-2, with D maybe TRBD1 (6 bases). Trimming shortened V by 9 bases and J by 5 bases, and 16 bases separated the two germline ends. The CDR3 sequence is 13 residues long. CDR1 is MNHEY, CDR2 SVGAGI, per germline. The CDR3: CASSAGTFYGYTF. In DNA, the CDR3 is TGTGCCAGTTCAGCCGGGACATTTTATGGCTACACCTTC.

This clonotype was recorded a few times. The V call is TRBV4-1, the J call TRBJ2-1, with 7 bases matching TRBD1. Germline-derived CDR1 and CDR2 are MGHRA and YSYEKL. The CDR3 totals 14 residues. Trimming cost V 3 bases and J 9 bases; bases outside gene matches: 8. The CDR3 bases are TGCGCCAGCAGCCAGGGACAGAACTTGGGTGAGCAGTTCTTC. Its translation: CASSQGQNLGEQFF.

The chain is built from TRBV5-1 and TRBJ2-1; 12 bases are a match to TRBD2. The CDR3 spans 14 residues. Germline CDR1 is SGHRS and CDR2 is YFSETQ. V was clipped by 2 bases and J by 9 bases; unmatched bases: 3. As DNA, the CDR3 is TGCGCCAGCAGCTTTCAACTAGCGGGAGGTGAGCAGTTCTTC. It encodes CASSFQLAGGEQFF.

This clonotype was seen ten or more times. This chain joins TRBV7-6 and TRBJ2-1; the D is unclear. Looked up from germline, CDR1 is SGHVS and CDR2 is FNYEAQ. The CDR3 is 14 amino acids. Trimming took 3 bases from V and 3 from J, leaving 9 bases between them. The CDR3 loop is CASSLIDDYNEQFF. As DNA, the CDR3 is TGTGCCAGCAGCTTGATCGACGACTACAATGAGCAGTTCTTC.

This clonotype came up a few times. J is TRBJ2-1 and V is TRBV5-5; unclear D gene. Germline CDR1 is SGHKS and CDR2 is YYEKEE (reference sequence). There are 14 residues in the CDR3. Trimming cost V 7 bases and J 12 bases, with 23 bases left between them. DNA for the CDR3: TGTGCCAGCTCCCCAACTTACCCTCATGTAGGGCAGTTCTTC. Protein sequence: CASSPTYPHVGQFF.

The chain couples TRBV2 to TRBJ2-7; D not resolved. The germline gives CDR1 SNHLY, CDR2 FYNNEI. This CDR3 has 15 residues. Trimming cost V 2 bases and J 0 bases, with 11 bases left between them. The CDR3 region has the DNA TGTGCCAGCAGTGAACCTGTAGAATCCTCCTACGAGCAGTACTTC. Protein: CASSEPVESSYEQYF.

This clonotype has ten or more counts. V is TRBV24-1 and J is TRBJ2-1, with TRBD2 matching 12 bases. This CDR3 has 18 residues. V lost 3 bases and J lost 4; bases outside the gene matches: 9. Per the germline V gene, CDR1 is KGHDR and CDR2 is SFDVKD. CDR3 bases: TGTGCCACCAGTGATCTGGCTAGCGGGAGGGCCGGGTACAATGAGCAGTTCTTC. Protein: CATSDLASGRAGYNEQFF.

The chain carries TRBV4-1 and TRBJ1-6, with no clear D. Per the germline V gene, CDR1 is MGHRA and CDR2 is YSYEKL. The CDR3 contains 14 residues. With 0 bases removed from V and 7 bases from J, the gap between germline ends came to 7 bases. CDR3 protein: CASSQEALNSPLHF. Written as DNA, the CDR3 is TGCGCCAGCAGCCAAGAGGCTCTGAATTCACCCCTCCACTTT.

This clonotype was observed at least ten times. The V and J genes are TRBV7-9 and TRBJ1-1; a possible D gene is TRBD1 (6 bases). Germline assignment: CDR1 SEHNR and CDR2 FQNEAQ (reference sequence). CDR3 length: 12 amino acids. Trimming took off 5 bases at V and 8 bases at J, with 12 bases between the two ends. CDR3 in amino acids: CASSINDREAFF. CDR3 nucleotide sequence: TGTGCCAGCAGCATCAACGACAGGGAAGCTTTCTTT. Full variable domain (remainder filled in from reference TRBV7-9 and TRBJ1-1): DTGVSQNPRHKITKRGQNVTFRCDPISEHNRLYWYRQTLGQGPEFLTYFQNEAQLEKSRLLSDRFSAERPKGSFSTLEIQRTEQGDSAMYLCASSINDREAFFGQGTRLTVV.

In its sample, this clonotype was seen many times. The rearrangement uses TRBV4-2 and TRBJ2-3; D unresolved. V was clipped by 5 bases and J by 2 bases, with 5 bases between them. CDR3 length equals 12 residues. Germline CDR1 reads LGHNA; CDR2 reads YNFKEQ. The CDR3 DNA follows: TGTGCCAGCAGCGCTTACACAGATACGCAGTATTTT. This translates into CASSAYTDTQYF.

Of note for this clonotype: A much more abundant neighbour one base away suggests this may be a read error. The CDR3 protein is CARSARRGGSGGNTIYF. In DNA, the CDR3 is TGTGCCAGAAGTGCGAGGAGGGGGGGAAGCGGTGGAAACACCATATATTTT. The chain has TRBV6-1 and TRBJ1-3; tentative D call: TRBD1 (6 bases). The CDR3 runs 17 residues. Germline loops: CDR1 MNHNS, CDR2 SASEGT.

This clonotype was seen at least ten times. The genes are TRBV7-9 and TRBJ2-2, with 7 bases that match TRBD1. The CDR3 has 16 amino acids. Germline CDR1 and CDR2: SEHNR and FQNEAQ (reference sequence). Losses at the gene ends were 5 bases for V and 6 bases for J; bases not matched to a gene: 12. The CDR3 sequence: CASSPSTGNVAGELFF. CDR3 coding DNA: TGTGCCAGCAGCCCTTCGACAGGGAATGTAGCCGGGGAGCTGTTTTTT.

The rearrangement joins TRBV5-1 to TRBJ1-2, with D unclear. The CDR3 is 14 residues long. Germline V gene data show CDR1 as SGHRS and CDR2 as YFSETQ. With 0 bases removed from V and 7 bases from J, the gap between germline ends came to 13 bases. CDR3 protein: CASSLDAGSPGYTF. DNA of the CDR3: TGCGCCAGCAGCTTGGATGCAGGCAGCCCTGGCTACACCTTC. Variable domain in full (rest from reference TRBV5-1 and TRBJ1-2): KAGVTQTPRYLIKTRGQQVTLSCSPISGHRSVSWYQQTPGQGLQFLFEYFSETQRNKGNFPGRFSGRQFSNSRSEMNVSTLELGDSALYLCASSLDAGSPGYTFGSGTRLTVV.

As concerns this clonotype: This may be a read error, as it is one base from a much larger clone. The chain uses TRBV7-6 and TRBJ2-1; D remains unclear. The CDR3 runs to 15 residues. CDR1 SGHVS and CDR2 FNYEAQ come from the germline V gene. DNA of the CDR3: TGTACCAGCAGCTTAGGCAGGCAGCCCTACAATGAGCAGTTCTTC. Translating it yields CTSSLGRQPYNEQFF.

This clonotype was found many times. The chain joins TRBV6-1 to TRBJ1-5, with D unresolved. The germline gives CDR1 MNHNS, CDR2 SASEGT. CDR3 length equals 13 residues. Deletions cut 4 bases from V and 4 bases from J, with 8 bases between. CDR3 sequence (DNA): TGTGCCAGCAGTGTAGACGGAAATCAGCCCCAGCATTTT. Its translation is CASSVDGNQPQHF.

As to this clonotype: This may be a read error: a much more frequent sequence differs by one nucleotide. The conserved closing phenylalanine or tryptophan is absent in this CDR3, likely reflecting a read error. CDR3 DNA: TGTGCCAGCAGGACTAGCGGGGGAAATGAGCAGTTCTTA. It yields the protein CASRTSGGNEQFL. The V and J genes are TRBV2 and TRBJ2-1, with TRBD2 identical over 12 bases. V shed 6 bases and J 7 bases; nucleotides not matched to a gene: 1. Germline CDR1 and CDR2: SNHLY and FYNNEI. This CDR3 is built from 13 residues.

This chain connects TRBV28 to TRBJ2-7, with TRBD2 as a possible D gene (6 bases). Germline V gives CDR1 MDHEN, CDR2 SYDVKM. The CDR3 length is 14 residues. Trimming shortened V by 8 bases and J by 2 bases, and 16 bases separated the two germline ends. CDR3 residues: CASPCGGDPYEQYF. CDR3 nucleotide sequence: TGTGCCAGCCCTTGTGGCGGGGACCCCTACGAGCAGTACTTC.

This clonotype was seen at least ten times. The chain recombines TRBV6-5 with TRBJ2-5, with D unresolved. The CDR3 is 12 residues long. CDR1 is MNHEY, CDR2 SVGAGI, per germline. V dropped 7 bases and J dropped 2 bases, with 8 bases sitting between them. CDR3 in DNA: TGTGCCAGCATTGGCAGTCAAGAGACCCAGTACTTC. It translates to CASIGSQETQYF.